This T cell receptor beta chain was profiled in a study of cytomegalovirus exposure and HLA in healthy donors. The PCR had 60 Vbeta and 13 Jbeta primers. Original processing methods: Around 12 million of some 80 million unique TCR beta chains were shared, per a later count. Clones were sequenced by immunoSEQ multiplex PCR, and TCRdb holds only the in-frame ones, with some missing. V, J and clone size are those of that table, while D and trimming were read from the DNA. The top ten clones hold 2% to 3% of a sample with some 190,000 clones, more than 75% of them seen once. The CDR3 is 15 residues long. Germline-derived CDR1 and CDR2 are SGHDT and YYEEEE. V was shortened by 0 bases and J by 1 base, with 11 bases between the two germline ends.

The sample comprised PBMCs. The origin of this receptor is a woman aged 25 to 39 in good health and CMV-seropositive. This rearrangement joins TRBV5-6 to TRBJ2-7; tentative D call: TRBD1 (6 bases). The CDR3 loop is CASSLDRGGSYEQYF. The CDR3 coding sequence is TGTGCCAGCAGCTTGGACAGAGGGGGATCCTACGAGCAGTACTTC. Looking up the rest from reference TRBV5-6 and TRBJ2-7 gives the full variable domain: DAGVTQSPTHLIKTRGQQVTLRCSPKSGHDTVSWYQQALGQGPQFIFQYYEEEERQRGNFPDRFSGHQFPNYSSELNVNALLLGDSALYLCASSLDRGGSYEQYFGPGTRLTVT.